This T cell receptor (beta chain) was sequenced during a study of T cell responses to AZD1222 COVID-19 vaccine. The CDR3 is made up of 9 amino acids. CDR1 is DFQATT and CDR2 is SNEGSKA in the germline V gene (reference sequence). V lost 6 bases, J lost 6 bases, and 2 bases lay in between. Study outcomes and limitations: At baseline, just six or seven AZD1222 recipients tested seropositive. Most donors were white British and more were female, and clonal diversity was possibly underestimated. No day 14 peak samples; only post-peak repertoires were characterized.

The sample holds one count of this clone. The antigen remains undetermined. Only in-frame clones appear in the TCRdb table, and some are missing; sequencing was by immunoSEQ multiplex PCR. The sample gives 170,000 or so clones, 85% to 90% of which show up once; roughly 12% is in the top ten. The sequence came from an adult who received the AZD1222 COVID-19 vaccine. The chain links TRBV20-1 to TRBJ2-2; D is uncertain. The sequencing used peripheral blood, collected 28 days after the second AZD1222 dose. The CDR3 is CSAPGELFF. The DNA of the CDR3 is TGCAGTGCCCCCGGGGAGCTGTTTTTT.